In its sample, the clone carrying this TCR beta chain was seen once. This sample stems from a study of cytomegalovirus exposure and HLA in healthy donors. Primers included in the PCR were 60 Vbeta and 13 Jbeta primers. Assay used: immunoSEQ multiplex PCR; TCRdb lists only in-frame clones, some missing. The sample carries roughly 140,000 clones, almost 85% recorded once. Trimming took 5 bases from V and 1 from J; bases not matched to a gene: 6. Germline V gene data show CDR1 as SGHTA and CDR2 as FQGTGA. This CDR3 comprises 15 residues. This chain links TRBV7-3 with TRBJ2-5; 8 positions match TRBD2. Material for sequencing was PBMCs. The source is a woman aged 55 to 70 in good health and CMV-seropositive. The CDR3 bases are TGTGCCAGCAGCCCTACCGGACTAGCCCAAGAGACCCAGTACTTC. It is translated as CASSPTGLAQETQYF.